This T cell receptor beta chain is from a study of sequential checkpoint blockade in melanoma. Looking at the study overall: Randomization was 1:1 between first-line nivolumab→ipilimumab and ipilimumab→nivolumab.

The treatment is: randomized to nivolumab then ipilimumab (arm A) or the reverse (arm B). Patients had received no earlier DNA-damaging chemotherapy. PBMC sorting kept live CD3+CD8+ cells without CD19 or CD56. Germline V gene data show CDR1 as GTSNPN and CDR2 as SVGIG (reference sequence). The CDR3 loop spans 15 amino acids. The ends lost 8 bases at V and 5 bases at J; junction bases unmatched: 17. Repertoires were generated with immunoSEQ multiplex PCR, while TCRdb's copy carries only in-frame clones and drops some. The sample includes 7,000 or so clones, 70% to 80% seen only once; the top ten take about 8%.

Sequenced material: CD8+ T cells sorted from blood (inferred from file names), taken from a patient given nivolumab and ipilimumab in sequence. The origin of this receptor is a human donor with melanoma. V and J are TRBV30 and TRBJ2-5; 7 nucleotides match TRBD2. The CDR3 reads CATDRWGGPGETQYF. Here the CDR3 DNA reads TGTGCCACCGACCGTTGGGGAGGGCCGGGGGAGACCCAGTACTTC.